The source of this TCR beta chain is a study of blood T cells in healthy people across ages. Across the study: The template switching approach captured approximately one barcoded beta molecule for every two T cells.

CDR1 MGHRA and CDR2 YSYEKL come from the germline V gene. This CDR3 is 16 amino acids long. In regard to this clonotype: At one end, the junction sequence differs from germline, possibly due to a read error.

A sample-barcoded 5' primer and a J-beta primer mix were used in a second PCR of roughly 7 to 11 cycles. Each of the cDNA molecules was tagged by a template-switch adaptor with 12 random nucleotides. MiXCR, run by TCRdb on the 5' RACE reads, gives a single entry per CDR3 protein. In the table there are about 1.7 million distinct CDR3 sequences, 28% of which are singletons. The study isolated at least 6.5 million PBMCs from each sample. No fewer than 5.5 micrograms of total RNA were isolated from every sample. The sample consisted of blood. J is TRBJ2-1 and V is TRBV4-1; D may be TRBD1 (5 bases). The receptor was derived from a woman between 25 and 40 years old in good health. CDR3 in amino acids: CVSSQDRTGTLETQFF. Here the CDR3 DNA reads TGCGTCAGCAGCCAAGATCGTACAGGAACGTTAGAGACCCAGTTCTTC.